The clone carrying this T cell receptor beta chain was seen only a few times. CDR3 size: 17 residues. The ends were cut back, 4 bases at V and 4 bases at J, with 22 bases in the middle. CDR1 LGHDT and CDR2 YNNKEL come from the germline V gene (reference sequence). The data were taken from a study of blood T cell repertoires in COVID-19. Study-level information: The samples span acute and convalescent COVID-19 from the United States, Italy and Spain.

TCRdb's table, derived via immunoSEQ multiplex PCR, lists solely in-frame clones and lacks some. The table includes 360,000 or so clones, around 86% detected once. Participant ages covered about 18 to 95 years across around 25 US areas. Participants were placed into cohorts based on the clinical history they reported. Resolution of symptoms, clearance, or two negative PCRs was present in recovered Cohort 3 donors. V gene TRBV3-1 (or the pseudogene TRBV3-2) combines with J gene TRBJ2-5; tentative D call: TRBD2 (6 bases). Material: PBMCs or T cells enriched from blood (not recorded which). The origin of this receptor is a woman aged 45-60 years who had recovered from COVID-19. The CDR3 DNA follows: TGTGCCAGCAGCCTACCTTGGCGGGGTCCAGCGGCAGAGACCCAGTACTTC. It codes for CASSLPWRGPAAETQYF.